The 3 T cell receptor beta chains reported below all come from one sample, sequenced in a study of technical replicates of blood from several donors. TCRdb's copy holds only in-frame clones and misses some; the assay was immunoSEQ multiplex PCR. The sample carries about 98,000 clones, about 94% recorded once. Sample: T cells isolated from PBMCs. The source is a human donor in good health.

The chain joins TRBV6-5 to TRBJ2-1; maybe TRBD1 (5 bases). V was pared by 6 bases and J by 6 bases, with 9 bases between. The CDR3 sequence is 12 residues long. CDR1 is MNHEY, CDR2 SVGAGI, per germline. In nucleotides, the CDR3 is TGTGCCAGCAGGGGGCCCAGCAATGAGCAGTTCTTC. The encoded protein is CASRGPSNEQFF.

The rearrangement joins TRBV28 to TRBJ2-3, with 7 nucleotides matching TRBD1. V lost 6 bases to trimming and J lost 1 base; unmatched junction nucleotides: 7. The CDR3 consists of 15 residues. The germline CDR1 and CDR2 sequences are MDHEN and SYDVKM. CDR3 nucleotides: TGTGCCAGCAGAGATTCAGGGGGAGGCACAGATACGCAGTATTTT. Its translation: CASRDSGGGTDTQYF.

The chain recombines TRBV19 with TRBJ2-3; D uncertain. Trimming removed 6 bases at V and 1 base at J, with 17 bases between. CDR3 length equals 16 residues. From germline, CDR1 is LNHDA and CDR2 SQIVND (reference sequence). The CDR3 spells CASRPEALEGTDTQYF. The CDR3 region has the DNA TGTGCCAGTAGACCTGAAGCGCTAGAGGGCACAGATACGCAGTATTTT.